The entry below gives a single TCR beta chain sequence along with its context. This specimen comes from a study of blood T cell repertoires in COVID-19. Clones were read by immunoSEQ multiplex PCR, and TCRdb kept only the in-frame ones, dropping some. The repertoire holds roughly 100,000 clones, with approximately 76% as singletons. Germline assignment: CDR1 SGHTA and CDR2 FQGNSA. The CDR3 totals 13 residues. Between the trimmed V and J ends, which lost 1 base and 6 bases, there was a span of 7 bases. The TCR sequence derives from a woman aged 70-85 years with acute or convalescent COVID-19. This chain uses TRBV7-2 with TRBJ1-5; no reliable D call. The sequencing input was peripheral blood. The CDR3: CASSLGLSQPQHF. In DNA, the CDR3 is TGTGCCAGCAGCTTAGGCCTTAGTCAGCCCCAGCATTTT.